These 23 T cell receptor beta chains originate from one sample sequenced in a study of T cells in women clearing cervical HPV infection. Repertoires were generated with immunoSEQ multiplex PCR, while TCRdb's copy carries only in-frame clones and drops some. This table holds over 25,000 clones. Specimen: blood buffy coat. The source of these receptors is a woman aged 18 to 75 with a cervical HPV16 infection that either progressed to CIN3+ or cleared (not recorded which).

A remark on this clone: With the read ending 3 residues before the CDR3 end, the germline J gene is used to fill in that end. The chain joins TRBV18 to TRBJ1-4; 7 positions match TRBD1. The CDR3 extends over 16 amino acids. CDR1 is KGHSH and CDR2 is LQKENI in the germline V gene. The CDR3 spells CASSPSRDRQNSPLFF. CDR3 DNA (partial): TGTGCCAGCTCACCGAGCAGGGACAGACAGAATTCACCA.

Of note for this clone: The read ends 3 residues early relative to the CDR3; the germline J gene fills the gap. The rearrangement joins TRBV6-1 to TRBJ2-5; 7 positions match TRBD1. Trimming took 3 bases from V and 2 from J; bases not matched to a gene: 0. This CDR3 comprises 13 residues. CDR1 MNHNS and CDR2 SASEGT come from the germline V gene. The CDR3 sequence: CASSEDRQETQYF. The covered CDR3 bases are TGTGCCAGCAGTGAGGACAGGCAAGAGACC.

On this clone itself: The read gets to within 3 residues of the CDR3 end, and the germline J gene fills in the rest. The rearrangement links TRBV30 to TRBJ1-1; possibly TRBD1 for D (6 bases). The CDR3 spans 13 residues. Germline CDR1 is GTSNPN and CDR2 is SVGIG (reference sequence). V lost 5 bases, J lost 6 bases, and 16 bases lay in between. The CDR3 reads CAWARGGLAEAFF. The part of the CDR3 DNA that was read is TGTGCCTGGGCCCGGGGGGGGCTGGCTGAA.

For this clone: The read halts 3 residues ahead of the CDR3 end, with the missing end drawn from the germline J gene. The same CDR3 arises from other DNA sequences in this sample as well. V is TRBV7-9 and J is TRBJ2-2, with unresolved D. The CDR3 consists of 12 residues. With 4 bases removed from V and 7 bases from J, the gap between germline ends came to 7 bases. Germline values: CDR1 SEHNR, CDR2 FQNEAQ (reference sequence). The part of the CDR3 DNA that was read is TGTGCCAGCAGCTCCCGGGTCGGGGAG. As protein: CASSSRVGE. The complete CDR3 protein is CASSSRVGELFF.

As to this clone: The junction departs from the called germline gene at one end, perhaps through a read error. The read is 3 residues too short to cover the CDR3 end, so that end is filled in from the germline J gene. V and J are TRBV4-2 and TRBJ2-5; D is possibly TRBD1 (6 bases). CDR1 and CDR2 (germline): LGHNA, YNFKEQ. CDR3 length: 15 amino acids. The CDR3 DNA, read in part, is TGCGCCAGCAGCCAAGATACAGGGACACTTACTACC. This gives the protein CASSQDTGTLTT. The full CDR3 reads CASSQDTGTLTTQYF.

In the case of this clone: The CDR3 is cut off 3 residues early in the read; its end comes from the germline J gene. The rearrangement links TRBV19 to TRBJ1-2; the D is unclear. Germline V gives CDR1 LNHDA, CDR2 SQIVND (reference sequence). This CDR3 has 14 residues. The sequenced part of the CDR3 DNA is TGTGCCAGTAGTTATCTAGCGGCGGGGAATGAC. This sequence encodes CASSYLAAGND. In full, the CDR3 reads CASSYLAAGNDYTF.

In regard to this clone: The sequence runs out 3 residues before the end of the CDR3; the remainder is reconstructed from the germline J gene. V usage is TRBV14 and J usage is TRBJ2-2; D gene ambiguous. The CDR3 consists of 17 residues. Germline CDR1 is SGHDN and CDR2 is FVKESK. Partial CDR3 DNA: TGTGCCAGCAGCCAAGATCCCCCCAGTTCAACTAATGAAAAG. This translates into CASSQDPPSSTNEK. In full, the CDR3 is CASSQDPPSSTNEKLFF.

A note on this clone: The CDR3 end lies 3 residues beyond the end of the read and is filled in from the germline J gene. The chain links TRBV7-8 to TRBJ2-1, with D perhaps matching TRBD2 (5 bases). The CDR3 sequence is 12 residues long. The germline V gene has CDR1 SGHVS and CDR2 FQNEAQ. V lost 4 bases and J 7 bases, leaving 8 bases between the germline ends. The chain's CDR3 is CASSSGENEQFF. CDR3 bases read: TGTGCCAGCAGCTCCGGGGAAAATGAG.

Concerning this clone: The observed sequence ends 3 residues before the CDR3 terminus, with the missing tail filled in from the germline J gene. J is TRBJ2-7 and V is TRBV4-1, with 8 bases fitting TRBD2. After removal of 4 bases from V and 2 bases from J, the junction contained 7 bases not matched to a gene. CDR1 and CDR2 from the germline V gene are MGHRA and YSYEKL. The CDR3 runs 15 residues. The CDR3 DNA, read in part, is TGCGCCAGCAGCCTGAAGGCGGGAGGTGCCTACGAG. Translated: CASSLKAGGAYE. The entire CDR3 reads CASSLKAGGAYEQYF.

For this clone: The CDR3 extends 3 residues past the end of the read, so its final part is completed from the germline J gene. The V call is TRBV30, the J call TRBJ1-2; D unresolved. The CDR3 extends over 16 amino acids. CDR1 and CDR2 (germline): GTSNPN, SVGIG (reference sequence). Here the CDR3 reads CAWSVALGGSPDTYTF. CDR3 DNA (partial): TGTGCCTGGAGTGTAGCACTCGGCGGGAGTCCGGATACC.

On this clone: The CDR3 goes on 3 residues after the read ends, and that part is filled in from the germline J gene. Other DNA variants within this sample encode the same CDR3. The V and J genes are TRBV6-2 or TRBV6-3 and TRBJ1-1; D is unresolved. The CDR3 totals 12 residues. V was cut by 5 bases and J by 1 base, with 5 bases left in between. In germline, CDR1 is MNHEY, CDR2 SVGEGT. The CDR3 loop reads CASSRGNTEAFF. The part of the CDR3 DNA that was read is TGTGCCAGCAGTCGGGGGAACACTGAA.

With respect to this clone: The CDR3 end is not reached by the read, which stops 3 residues before it; the germline J gene fills it in. The J gene is TRBJ1-4, the V gene TRBV30, with D perhaps matching TRBD1 (6 bases). V lost 8 bases to trimming and J lost 0 bases, with 16 bases between them. From germline, CDR1 is GTSNPN and CDR2 SVGIG (reference sequence). The CDR3 is 15 amino acids. The sequenced part of the CDR3 DNA is TGTGCCCGGACAGACAGAACCTCAACTAATGAAAAA. It translates to CARTDRTSTNEK. The full CDR3 reads CARTDRTSTNEKLFF.

Comment on this clone: The DNA ends 3 residues before the CDR3 does, and the rest of the CDR3 is filled in from the germline J gene. The rearrangement joins TRBV19 to TRBJ1-5; 7 nucleotides align to TRBD1. After removal of 4 bases from V and 8 bases from J, the junction contained 8 bases not matched to a gene. The germline gives CDR1 LNHDA, CDR2 SQIVND (reference sequence). The CDR3 runs 14 residues. The CDR3 bases that were read are TGTGCCAGTAGTACAAGGACAGGAAAGGAGCCC. It translates to CASSTRTGKEP. In full, the CDR3 reads CASSTRTGKEPQHF.

As regards this clone: The read finishes 3 residues shy of the CDR3 end, and the germline J gene is used to complete it. The chain couples TRBV20-1 to TRBJ1-5, with TRBD1 as a possible D gene (6 bases). CDR3 length: 14 residues. The V end lost 4 bases, the J end lost 5 bases, and 15 bases lay between the germline ends. CDR1 and CDR2 (germline): DFQATT, SNEGSKA (reference sequence). The CDR3 protein is CSATQGAGDQPQHF. The CDR3 bases that were read are TGCAGTGCTACCCAAGGGGCAGGGGATCAGCCC.

Worth noting for this clone: The read gets to within 3 residues of the CDR3 end, and the germline J gene fills in the rest. The V and J genes are TRBV20-1 and TRBJ2-2; 8 bases map to TRBD1. The CDR3 sequence is 16 residues long. Trimming cost V 3 bases and J 1 base; bases outside gene matches: 7. Germline V gives CDR1 DFQATT, CDR2 SNEGSKA (reference sequence). CDR3 DNA (partial): TGCAGTGCTAGGGACCTCAGGGGGCGGAACACCGGGGAG. Protein: CSARDLRGRNTGE. The CDR3 reads in full as CSARDLRGRNTGELFF.

About this clone: From the germline J gene comes the end of the CDR3, since the read stops 3 residues before it. The chain has TRBV5-6 and TRBJ2-1; possible D gene TRBD2, 6 bases. Trimming removed 4 bases at V and 0 bases at J, with 8 bases between. The germline gives CDR1 SGHDT, CDR2 YYEEEE. CDR3 length: 14 residues. CDR3 residues: CASSRGSSYNEQFF. The part of the CDR3 DNA that was read is TGTGCCAGCAGCCGGGGGAGCTCCTACAATGAG.

With regard to this clone: From the germline J gene comes the end of the CDR3, since the read stops 3 residues before it. This chain joins TRBV7-2 and TRBJ1-2, with 7 bases aligning to TRBD1. In germline, CDR1 is SGHTA, CDR2 FQGNSA. The CDR3 is 13 residues long. The junction had 7 bases not matched to a gene; V was cut back by 5 bases and J by 7 bases. CDR3 loop: CASSRIGTAGYTF. The covered CDR3 bases are TGTGCCAGCAGCCGAATAGGGACAGCTGGC.

Concerning this clone: The read comes to an end 3 residues before the CDR3 does, leaving the germline J gene to fill in the end. The V gene is TRBV19, the J gene TRBJ2-4; D uncertain. The CDR3 is 12 residues long. The germline V gene has CDR1 LNHDA and CDR2 SQIVND (reference sequence). The CDR3 protein is CASSIVSGGQYF. The covered CDR3 bases are TGTGCCAGTAGTATAGTATCAGGTGGT.

Comment on this clone: The read ends 3 residues early relative to the CDR3; the germline J gene fills the gap. The genes are TRBV4-1 and TRBJ2-7; 7 nucleotides agree with TRBD2. CDR3 length equals 16 residues. Trimming removed 0 bases from V and 1 base from J; junction bases left unmatched: 6. In germline, CDR1 is MGHRA, CDR2 YSYEKL. CDR3 sequence reads: CASSQEGDGGSYEQYF. The DNA read from the CDR3 is TGCGCCAGCAGCCAAGAAGGGGACGGGGGGTCCTACGAG.

Notes on this clone: The missing CDR3 end, 3 residues past where the read stops, is filled in from the germline J gene. The chain carries TRBV18 and TRBJ2-3; a possible D gene is TRBD2 (6 bases). The CDR3 runs 15 residues. Germline CDR1 and CDR2: KGHSH and LQKENI. Partial CDR3 DNA: TGTGCCAGCTCACCTACATTCAGGGCTGGAGGGACG. This sequence encodes CASSPTFRAGGT. The full-length CDR3 reads as CASSPTFRAGGTQYF.

On this clone: The CDR3 goes on 3 residues after the read ends, and that part is filled in from the germline J gene. The gene calls are TRBV7-9 and TRBJ2-7, with 10 bases lining up with TRBD2. After removal of 1 base from V and 5 bases from J, the junction contained 5 bases not matched to a gene. This CDR3 contains 15 residues. The germline CDR1 and CDR2 sequences are SEHNR and FQNEAQ (reference sequence). CDR3 region: CASSLGASGSDEQYF. Partial CDR3 DNA: TGTGCCAGCAGCTTAGGGGCTAGCGGGAGCGACGAG. The full variable domain, in which reference TRBV7-9 and TRBJ2-7 provide the parts outside the CDR3, is DTGVSQNPRHKITKRGQNVTFRCDPISEHNRLYWYRQTLGQGPEFLTYFQNEAQLEKSRLLSDRFSAERPKGSFSTLEIQRTEQGDSAMYLCASSLGASGSDEQYFGPGTRLTVT.

With respect to this clone: The CDR3 is cut off 3 residues early in the read; its end comes from the germline J gene. The rearrangement uses TRBV4-2 and TRBJ2-2, with 7 bases aligning to TRBD1. Germline loops: CDR1 LGHNA, CDR2 YNFKEQ. This CDR3 contains 18 residues. The V gene end was trimmed by 4 bases and the J gene end by 2 bases; junction bases not matched to a gene: 13. The chain's CDR3 is CASSRRRSQGTNTGELFF. The sequenced part of the CDR3 DNA is TGTGCCAGCAGCCGCCGTCGGTCACAGGGGACCAACACCGGGGAG.

On this clone: The read ends 3 residues shy of where the CDR3 ends; the end is completed using the germline J gene. V and J are TRBV7-2 and TRBJ2-2, with 7 bases lining up with TRBD2. This CDR3 is built from 13 residues. Germline V lookup: CDR1 SGHTA, CDR2 FQGNSA. Partial CDR3 DNA: TGTGCCAGCAGTCGGGGAGGGTGGGAAAAG. Amino acids: CASSRGGWEK. The entire CDR3 sequence reads CASSRGGWEKLFF.